These T cell receptor beta chains were read from a single sample in a study of T-cell reconstitution after alpha-beta-depleted transplantation in children. TCRdb re-analysed the PCR reads in MiXCR, keeping a single row per CDR3 protein. The data contain approximately 420,000 distinct CDR3 sequences, about 11% of them singletons. Sequenced material: PBMCs from the stem cell graft donor, taken from the stem cell graft. Receptors originate from a human donor who donated a stem cell graft to a child with acute myeloid leukemia. Each CDR3 is given with its conserved first and last residue. D genes are given only for firm matches. Size values are once, few and many counts, or a class for expanded clones, and some rows have none.

j_gene: TRBJ2-5
v_gene: TRBV20-1
len: 13
d_gene: NA
abundance: NA
CDR3aa: CSARGDKKETQYF
CDR3nt: TGCAGTGCTAGAGGGGACAAGAAAGAGACCCAGTACTTC

j_gene: TRBJ2-3
v_gene: TRBV4-3
len: 15
d_gene: NA
abundance: NA
CDR3aa: CASSQDRKGTDTQYF
CDR3nt: TGCGCCAGCAGCCAAGATCGGAAGGGCACAGATACGCAGTATTTT

j_gene: TRBJ2-2
v_gene: TRBV5-1
len: 14
d_gene: NA
abundance: NA
CDR3aa: CASSSQGRIGELFF
CDR3nt: TGCGCCAGCAGCTCGCAGGGTCGGATCGGGGAGCTGTTTTTT

j_gene: TRBJ2-1
v_gene: TRBV6-1
len: 14
d_gene: TRBD2
abundance: NA
CDR3aa: CASTTSGIYNEQFF
CDR3nt: TGTGCCAGCACGACTAGCGGGATCTACAATGAGCAGTTCTTC

j_gene: TRBJ2-2
v_gene: TRBV15
len: 16
d_gene: NA
abundance: few
CDR3aa: CATSRLIGGNTGELFF
CDR3nt: TGTGCCACCAGCAGGCTCATTGGGGGGAACACCGGGGAGCTGTTTTTT

j_gene: TRBJ2-3
v_gene: TRBV20-1
len: 13
d_gene: NA
abundance: many
CDR3aa: CSARDQLTDTQYF
CDR3nt: TGCAGTGCTAGGGACCAACTCACAGATACGCAGTATTTT

j_gene: TRBJ1-3
v_gene: TRBV30
len: 15
d_gene: NA
abundance: NA
CDR3aa: CAWSSWGGLGNTIYF
CDR3nt: TGTGCCTGGAGCAGCTGGGGGGGCCTCGGAAACACCATATATTTT

j_gene: TRBJ1-2
v_gene: TRBV29-1
len: 13
d_gene: TRBD1
abundance: few
CDR3aa: CSVVRPGGIGYTF
CDR3nt: TGCAGCGTTGTTAGGCCAGGGGGAATTGGCTACACCTTC

j_gene: TRBJ2-1
v_gene: TRBV7-8
len: 18
d_gene: TRBD2
abundance: NA
CDR3aa: CASSLVRLAGGPHNEQFF
CDR3nt: TGTGCCAGCAGCTTAGTGCGGCTAGCGGGAGGGCCACACAATGAGCAGTTCTTC

j_gene: TRBJ1-2
v_gene: TRBV3-1
len: 16
d_gene: NA
abundance: NA
CDR3aa: CASSPLLPEEGDGYTF
CDR3nt: TGTGCCAGCAGCCCGTTATTACCCGAAGAAGGTGATGGCTACACCTTC

j_gene: TRBJ1-2
v_gene: TRBV13
len: 15
d_gene: NA
abundance: NA
CDR3aa: CASRSGGMIHYGYTF
CDR3nt: TGTGCCAGCAGAAGTGGAGGTATGATCCACTATGGCTACACCTTC

j_gene: TRBJ2-3
v_gene: TRBV9
len: 15
d_gene: NA
abundance: NA
CDR3aa: CASSVGSRLADTQYF
CDR3nt: TGTGCCAGCAGCGTAGGATCACGGCTGGCAGATACGCAGTATTTT

j_gene: TRBJ1-3
v_gene: TRBV7-2
len: 17
d_gene: NA
abundance: few
CDR3aa: CASRLAGMGSSGNTIYF
CDR3nt: TGTGCCAGCAGGCTAGCGGGCATGGGCTCCTCTGGAAACACCATATATTTT

j_gene: TRBJ2-1
v_gene: TRBV21-1
len: 13
d_gene: NA
abundance: few
CDR3aa: CASTEGTDNEQFF
CDR3nt: TGTGCCAGCACCGAAGGGACGGACAATGAGCAGTTCTTC

j_gene: TRBJ1-1
v_gene: TRBV7-2
len: 14
d_gene: NA
abundance: few
CDR3aa: CASTTGRVNTEAFF
CDR3nt: TGTGCCAGCACCACGGGGAGGGTGAACACTGAAGCTTTCTTT

j_gene: TRBJ2-3
v_gene: TRBV5-4
len: 13
d_gene: NA
abundance: few
CDR3aa: CASSSPPTDTQYF
CDR3nt: TGTGCCAGCAGTTCTCCTCCGACAGATACGCAGTATTTT

j_gene: TRBJ2-7
v_gene: TRBV12-3/TRBV12-4
len: 14
d_gene: TRBD1
abundance: few
CDR3aa: CASSFGQGKHEQYF
CDR3nt: TGTGCCAGCAGTTTCGGACAGGGAAAACACGAGCAGTACTTC

j_gene: TRBJ1-2
v_gene: TRBV12-3/TRBV12-4
len: 13
d_gene: NA
abundance: many
CDR3aa: CASSFSHSYGYTF
CDR3nt: TGTGCCAGCAGTTTTAGCCACAGCTATGGCTACACCTTC

j_gene: TRBJ1-2
v_gene: TRBV25-1
len: 14
d_gene: NA
abundance: many
CDR3aa: CASRRDGLNYGYTF
CDR3nt: TGTGCCAGCAGGCGGGACGGGCTTAACTATGGCTACACCTTC

j_gene: TRBJ1-2
v_gene: TRBV7-9
len: 14
d_gene: NA
abundance: few
CDR3aa: CASSRGAVNYGYTF
CDR3nt: TGTGCCAGCAGTCGGGGGGCAGTAAACTATGGCTACACCTTC

j_gene: TRBJ2-5
v_gene: TRBV20-1
len: 16
d_gene: NA
abundance: NA
CDR3aa: CSAEGSSEGDQETQYF
CDR3nt: TGCAGTGCTGAGGGATCTAGCGAAGGGGACCAAGAGACCCAGTACTTC

j_gene: TRBJ2-3
v_gene: TRBV19
len: 15
d_gene: NA
abundance: NA
CDR3aa: CASSIGRFSTDTQYF
CDR3nt: TGTGCCAGTAGTATCGGGCGGTTTAGCACAGATACGCAGTATTTT

j_gene: TRBJ1-5
v_gene: TRBV7-9
len: 14
d_gene: TRBD1
abundance: NA
CDR3aa: CASSRQGIAQPQHF
CDR3nt: TGTGCCAGCAGTCGACAGGGGATCGCTCAGCCCCAGCATTTT

j_gene: TRBJ2-3
v_gene: TRBV11-2
len: 18
d_gene: TRBD2
abundance: few
CDR3aa: CASSSRSLAGGPTDTQYF
CDR3nt: TGTGCCAGCAGCTCCCGATCCCTAGCGGGAGGGCCCACAGATACGCAGTATTTT

j_gene: TRBJ1-1
v_gene: TRBV4-1
len: 15
d_gene: NA
abundance: many
CDR3aa: CASSQGWGADTEAFF
CDR3nt: TGCGCCAGCAGCCAAGGATGGGGGGCGGACACTGAAGCTTTCTTT

j_gene: TRBJ1-4
v_gene: TRBV12-3/TRBV12-4
len: 14
d_gene: TRBD1
abundance: NA
CDR3aa: CASSHRGSNEKLFF
CDR3nt: TGTGCCAGCAGTCACAGGGGCTCTAATGAAAAACTGTTTTTT

j_gene: TRBJ1-4
v_gene: TRBV27
len: 16
d_gene: NA
abundance: NA
CDR3aa: CASSSGHFATNEKLFF
CDR3nt: TGTGCCAGCAGTTCGGGACACTTTGCAACTAATGAAAAACTGTTTTTT

j_gene: TRBJ2-1
v_gene: TRBV4-2
len: 17
d_gene: TRBD2
abundance: few
CDR3aa: CASSQDATSGSYNEQFF
CDR3nt: TGTGCCAGCAGCCAAGATGCGACTAGCGGATCCTACAATGAGCAGTTCTTC

j_gene: TRBJ1-1
v_gene: TRBV14
len: 14
d_gene: NA
abundance: few
CDR3aa: CASSQVAGETEAFF
CDR3nt: TGTGCCAGCAGCCAAGTAGCAGGGGAAACTGAAGCTTTCTTT

j_gene: TRBJ1-1
v_gene: TRBV7-2
len: 13
d_gene: NA
abundance: many
CDR3aa: CASSLSANTEAFF
CDR3nt: TGTGCCAGCAGCTTATCGGCGAACACTGAAGCTTTCTTT

j_gene: TRBJ2-7
v_gene: TRBV19
len: 16
d_gene: TRBD2
abundance: NA
CDR3aa: CASSPTSGRVSYEQYF
CDR3nt: TGTGCCAGTAGTCCCACTAGCGGGAGGGTTTCCTACGAGCAGTACTTC